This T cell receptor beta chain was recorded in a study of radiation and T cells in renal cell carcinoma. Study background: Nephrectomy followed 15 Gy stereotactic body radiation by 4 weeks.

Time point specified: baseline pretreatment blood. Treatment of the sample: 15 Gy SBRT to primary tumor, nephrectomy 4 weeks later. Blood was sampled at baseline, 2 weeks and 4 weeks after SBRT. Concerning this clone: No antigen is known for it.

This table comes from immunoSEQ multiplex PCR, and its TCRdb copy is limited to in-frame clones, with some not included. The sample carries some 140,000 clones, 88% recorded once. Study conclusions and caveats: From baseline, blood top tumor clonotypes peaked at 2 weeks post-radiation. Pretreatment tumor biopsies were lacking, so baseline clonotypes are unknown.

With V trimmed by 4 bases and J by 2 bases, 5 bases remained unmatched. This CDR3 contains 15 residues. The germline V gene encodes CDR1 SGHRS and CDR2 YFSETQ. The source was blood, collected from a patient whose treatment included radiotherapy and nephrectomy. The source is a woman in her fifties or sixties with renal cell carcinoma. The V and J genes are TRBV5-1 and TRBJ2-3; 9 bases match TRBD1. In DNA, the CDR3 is TGCGCCAGCAGCCCCAGGACAGGGGCCACAGATACGCAGTATTTT. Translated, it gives CASSPRTGATDTQYF.